This entry lists 11 T cell receptor beta chains sequenced from one sample in a study of cytomegalovirus exposure and HLA in healthy donors. The PCR employed 60 Vbeta primers together with 13 Jbeta primers. Profiling relied on immunoSEQ multiplex PCR, and the TCRdb table lists in-frame clones only, not all of them. This table holds roughly 43,000 clones. Sequencing was performed on PBMCs. The receptor source for this set is a middle-aged woman in good health and CMV-seronegative.

This rearrangement joins TRBV5-1 to TRBJ2-3; 10 bases are shared with TRBD2. CDR3 length equals 14 residues. Germline trimming cut 4 bases from V and 8 bases from J; bases unmatched to any gene: 7. Germline CDR1 and CDR2: SGHRS and YFSETQ. The CDR3, as DNA: TGCGCCAGCAGCCCGGGGACTAGCGTAGGTACGCAGTATTTT. It yields the protein CASSPGTSVGTQYF.

This rearrangement joins TRBV5-1 to TRBJ2-7; 8 bases are shared with TRBD1. Germline loops: CDR1 SGHRS, CDR2 YFSETQ. The CDR3 is made up of 14 amino acids. J gave up 2 bases and V 6 bases, and 7 bases lay outside the gene matches. CDR3 in DNA: TGCGCCAGCACCCCAGGGACAGGAGCCTACGAGCAGTACTTC. As protein: CASTPGTGAYEQYF.

The chain carries TRBV30 and TRBJ1-1; D might be TRBD1 (6 bases). The CDR3 is 13 amino acids. V shed 0 bases and J shed 4 bases, with 9 bases lying between them. Germline V gene data show CDR1 as GTSNPN and CDR2 as SVGIG (reference sequence). CDR3 amino acids: CAWSVGARTEAFF. CDR3 nucleotide sequence: TGTGCCTGGAGTGTGGGGGCCCGCACTGAAGCTTTCTTT.

V is TRBV5-4 and J is TRBJ2-7, with a possible D match to TRBD1 (5 bases). V was pared by 1 base and J by 6 bases, with 11 bases between. Germline loops: CDR1 SGHNT, CDR2 YYREEE (reference sequence). CDR3 size: 13 residues. The CDR3 spells CASSLWQGPEQYF. The CDR3 region has the DNA TGTGCCAGCAGCTTGTGGCAGGGCCCCGAGCAGTACTTC.

For this clone: Relative to the germline gene, one junction end is altered; a read error may explain this. The chain couples TRBV5-3 to TRBJ1-1; 7 nucleotides line up with TRBD1. TRBV5-3 qualifies as an ORF whose function is uncertain. This CDR3 spans 12 amino acids. CDR3 amino acids: CARRGTDRSHYF. CDR3 DNA: TGTGCCAGAAGAGGCACGGACAGGTCTCATTACTTT.

V is TRBV7-6 and J is TRBJ2-3; a possible D gene is TRBD1 (5 bases). Germline V gives CDR1 SGHVS, CDR2 FNYEAQ. V was cut by 1 base and J by 6 bases, with 17 bases left in between. The CDR3 covers 16 residues. The CDR3 is CASSLGVPKGADTQYF. As DNA, the CDR3 is TGTGCCAGCAGCTTAGGAGTCCCAAAAGGGGCCGATACGCAGTATTTT. The full variable domain, rest sourced from reference TRBV7-6 and TRBJ2-3, is GAGVSQSPRYKVTKRGQDVALRCDPISGHVSLYWYRQALGQGPEFLTYFNYEAQQDKSGLPNDRFSAERPEGSISTLTIQRTEQRDSAMYRCASSLGVPKGADTQYFGPGTRLTVL.

V and J are TRBV19 and TRBJ2-7; D might be TRBD2 (5 bases). The CDR3 extends over 13 amino acids. Trimming shortened V by 3 bases and J by 3 bases, and 9 bases separated the two germline ends. Germline values: CDR1 LNHDA, CDR2 SQIVND (reference sequence). The CDR3, as DNA: TGTGCCAGTAGTATCTCTAGCAGCTACGAGCAGTACTTC. This codes for CASSISSSYEQYF. The variable domain in full, completed from reference TRBV19 and TRBJ2-7, reads DGGITQSPKYLFRKEGQNVTLSCEQNLNHDAMYWYRQDPGQGLRLIYYSQIVNDFQKGDIAEGYSVSREKKESFPLTVTSAQKNPTAFYLCASSISSSYEQYFGPGTRLTVT.

This sequence joins TRBV30 and TRBJ1-2; 7 positions agree with TRBD1. The CDR3 runs to 14 residues. V trimming: 8 bases; J trimming: 1 base; junction bases outside the gene matches: 10. Germline values: CDR1 GTSNPN, CDR2 SVGIG (reference sequence). In DNA form, the CDR3 reads TGTGCCCGTAACAGGGGAAGAAGTAACTATGGCTACACCTTC. Its protein is CARNRGRSNYGYTF.

The V and J genes are TRBV18 and TRBJ2-5; tentatively, D is TRBD2 (5 bases). The CDR3 spans 14 residues. Germline values: CDR1 KGHSH, CDR2 LQKENI. V gave up 3 bases and J gave up 2 bases, with 10 bases separating them. The CDR3 is CASSPGRGQETQYF. The CDR3, as DNA: TGTGCCAGCTCACCGGGTCGGGGACAAGAGACCCAGTACTTC.

The chain joins TRBV4-1 to TRBJ2-7; 12 bases agree with TRBD2. This CDR3 has 17 amino acids. V lost 4 bases and J lost 4; bases outside the gene matches: 11. Per germline, CDR1 MGHRA and CDR2 YSYEKL. CDR3 nucleotide sequence: TGCGCCAGCAGCCTCCTGAGGCTAGCGGGAGGGCCTTACGAGCAGTACTTC. Amino acid sequence: CASSLLRLAGGPYEQYF.

The chain joins TRBV28 to TRBJ1-4; 9 nucleotides line up with TRBD1. The CDR3 runs 14 residues. Per the germline V gene, CDR1 is MDHEN and CDR2 is SYDVKM. The ends lost 3 bases at V and 7 bases at J; junction bases unmatched: 3. CDR3 sequence (DNA): TGTGCCAGCAGTTTGACAGGGGGAGGTGAAAAACTGTTTTTT. Amino acid sequence: CASSLTGGGEKLFF.